The 9 T cell receptor beta chains given below trace back to one sample, sequenced in a study of metastatic and nonmetastatic thyroid tumors. MiXCR was used by TCRdb to re-call the PCR reads. The profile shows approximately 14,000 clones, about 28% of them singletons. Every patient was untreated before thyroid surgery. Sequencing was done on a sample of blood. All receptors come from a female donor with papillary thyroid cancer or a benign thyroid nodule (not recorded which). Some clones in this sample may be carry-over from other donors' samples.

The table lists this clone with a count of one. The chain is built from TRBV20-1 and TRBJ2-1; no definite D call. CDR1 is DFQATT and CDR2 is SNEGSKA in the germline V gene (reference sequence). CDR3 length equals 14 residues. V was cut by 6 bases and J by 0 bases, with 12 bases left in between. The CDR3 region has the DNA TGCAGTGCCCCTTATCTGAGCTCCTACAATGAGCAGTTCTTC. It codes for CSAPYLSSYNEQFF.

The V gene is TRBV5-1, the J gene TRBJ2-5; D might be TRBD2 (6 bases). V dropped 6 bases and J dropped 5 bases, with 17 bases sitting between them. The CDR3 extends over 14 amino acids. CDR1 and CDR2 from the germline V gene are SGHRS and YFSETQ. The DNA of the CDR3 is TGCGCCAGCACGGACGCAAGGAGGGCGGAGACCCAGTACTTC. Its translation is CASTDARRAETQYF.

V usage is TRBV14 and J usage is TRBJ2-3, with TRBD2 identical over 7 bases. J lost 7 bases, V lost 8 bases, and 15 bases had no gene match. CDR3 length: 15 amino acids. From germline, CDR1 is SGHDN and CDR2 FVKESK. CDR3 sequence: CASRHGLAGVYTQYF. The CDR3 nucleotides read TGTGCCAGCCGGCATGGACTCGCGGGGGTTTATACGCAGTATTTT.

This clone was detected only a few times. V is TRBV6-1 and J is TRBJ2-7, with a tentative D call TRBD2 (5 bases). Trimming took 2 bases from V and 3 from J, leaving 14 bases between them. CDR3 size: 15 residues. Germline V lookup: CDR1 MNHNS, CDR2 SASEGT. The CDR3 DNA follows: TGTGCCAGCAGTGAAAACGGAGGTTTGGGCTACGAGCAGTACTTC. The encoded protein is CASSENGGLGYEQYF.

J is TRBJ2-7 and V is TRBV14; D unclear. CDR1 and CDR2 (germline): SGHDN, FVKESK. V shed 4 bases and J shed 3 bases, with 7 bases lying between them. The CDR3 runs 12 residues. This CDR3 reads CASSPADYEQYF. The CDR3 nucleotides read TGTGCCAGCAGCCCTGCGGACTACGAGCAGTACTTC.

The CDR3 nucleotides read TGTGCCAGCAGCTTAACGGGGAATAGGATCTTCAATGAGCAGTTCTTC. It translates to CASSLTGNRIFNEQFF. This chain joins TRBV7-3 and TRBJ2-1; D not certain. The CDR3 runs to 16 residues. In germline, CDR1 is SGHTA, CDR2 FQGTGA. Trimming took 0 bases from V and 6 from J, leaving 15 bases between them.

This clone counts as medium-sized (0.01 to 0.1%). This chain links TRBV5-8 with TRBJ2-1; 8 nucleotides line up with TRBD1. This CDR3 is 15 amino acids long. Germline CDR1 is SGHTS and CDR2 is YDEGEE. J lost 5 bases, V lost 5 bases, and 9 bases had no gene match. The CDR3 here is CASSSQGAWNNEQFF. CDR3 sequence (DNA): TGTGCCAGCAGTTCCCAGGGGGCTTGGAACAATGAGCAGTTCTTC.

The CDR3 spells CASRPPGLAGHTDTQYF. CDR3 nucleotides: TGTGCCAGCAGACCTCCGGGACTAGCGGGACACACAGATACGCAGTATTTT. The rearrangement joins TRBV11-1 to TRBJ2-3; TRBD2 matches at 13 bases. The V gene end was trimmed by 6 bases and the J gene end by 2 bases; junction bases not matched to a gene: 8. The CDR3 contains 17 residues. The V gene's germline CDR1 is SGHAT and CDR2 FQDESV (reference sequence). The whole variable domain, filled in from reference TRBV11-1 and TRBJ2-3, reads EAEVAQSPRYKITEKSQAVAFWCDPISGHATLYWYRQILGQGPELLVQFQDESVVDDSQLPKDRFSAERLKGVDSTLKIQPAELGDSAMYLCASRPPGLAGHTDTQYFGPGTRLTVL.

This clone was counted many times. The chain employs TRBV7-6 and TRBJ1-3; no clear D. Germline V lookup: CDR1 SGHVS, CDR2 FNYEAQ. This CDR3 contains 13 residues. Trimming pared 4 bases from V and 4 bases from J, leaving 8 bases between. The CDR3 here is CASSSSPGNTIYF. CDR3 bases: TGTGCCAGCAGCTCCTCCCCGGGAAACACCATATATTTT.